A single TCR beta chain is shown here with its context. Its matching antigen is unknown. The authors loaded roughly 200 ng DNA, 28,000 or so T cell genomes, into sorted-subset replicate PCRs. The repertoire was sequenced with immunoSEQ multiplex PCR; TCRdb's copy has only in-frame clones and lacks some. Counted here are 950,000 to 1,300,000 clones, under 80% occurring once; the ten biggest clones make up roughly 1.5%. It was into CD45RA+ naive and CD45RA-negative memory subsets that the CD4+ cells were split. This entry is derived from a study of shared clonotypes between healthy human individuals. Study context: Three plates were used per donor for CD4 naive, three for CD4 memory, two for CD8 naive and one for CD8 memory.

Regarding the study as a whole: In the sorted subsets, rarefaction showed sequencing was incomplete despite large depth.

This CDR3 has 14 residues. V shed 0 bases and J shed 8 bases, with 11 bases lying between them. The germline CDR1 and CDR2 sequences are SGHKS and YYEKEE (reference sequence). This receptor was taken from a man between 18 and 35 years old in good health. The sequencing input was memory CD4+ T cells sorted from blood. Subset in this sample: CD45RA-negative fraction. The chain combines TRBV5-5 with TRBJ1-4; no reliable D call. The CDR3 reads CASSLDPASEKLFF. The DNA of the CDR3 is TGTGCCAGCAGCTTGGATCCGGCCAGCGAAAAACTGTTTTTT.